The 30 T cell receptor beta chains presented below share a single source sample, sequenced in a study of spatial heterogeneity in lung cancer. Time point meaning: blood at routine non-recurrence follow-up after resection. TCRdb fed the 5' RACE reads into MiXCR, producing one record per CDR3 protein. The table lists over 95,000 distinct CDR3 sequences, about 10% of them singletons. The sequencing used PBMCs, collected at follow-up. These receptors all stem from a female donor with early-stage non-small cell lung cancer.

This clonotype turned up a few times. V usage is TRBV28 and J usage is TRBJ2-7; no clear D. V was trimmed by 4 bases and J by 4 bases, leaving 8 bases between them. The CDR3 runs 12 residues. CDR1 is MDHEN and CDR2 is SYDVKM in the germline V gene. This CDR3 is CASSSVPYEQYF. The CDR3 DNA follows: TGTGCCAGCAGTTCAGTGCCATACGAGCAGTACTTC.

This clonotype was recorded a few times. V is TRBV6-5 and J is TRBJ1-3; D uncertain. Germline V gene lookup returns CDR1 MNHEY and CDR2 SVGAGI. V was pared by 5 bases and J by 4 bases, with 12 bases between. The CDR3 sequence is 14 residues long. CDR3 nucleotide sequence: TGTGCCAGCAGTCCCCAAACCAACGGAAACACCATATATTTT. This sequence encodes CASSPQTNGNTIYF.

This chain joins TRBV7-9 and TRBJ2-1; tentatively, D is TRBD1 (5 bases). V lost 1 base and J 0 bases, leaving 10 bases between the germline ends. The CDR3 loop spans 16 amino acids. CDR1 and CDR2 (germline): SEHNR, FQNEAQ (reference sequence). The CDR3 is CASSLERQSSYNEQFF. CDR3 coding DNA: TGTGCCAGCAGCTTAGAAAGACAGAGCTCCTACAATGAGCAGTTCTTC.

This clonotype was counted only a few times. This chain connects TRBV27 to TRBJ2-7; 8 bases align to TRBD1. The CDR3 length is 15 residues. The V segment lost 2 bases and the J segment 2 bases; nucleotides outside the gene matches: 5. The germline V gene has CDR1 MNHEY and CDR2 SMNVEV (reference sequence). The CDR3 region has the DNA TGTGCCAGCAGTTTAGGGAGACAGGGGACCTACGAGCAGTACTTC. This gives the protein CASSLGRQGTYEQYF.

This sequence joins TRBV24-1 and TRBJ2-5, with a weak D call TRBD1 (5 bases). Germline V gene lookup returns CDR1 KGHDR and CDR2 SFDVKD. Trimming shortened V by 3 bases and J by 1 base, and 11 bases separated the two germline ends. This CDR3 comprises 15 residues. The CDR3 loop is CATSDPRQRQETQYF. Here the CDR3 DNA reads TGTGCCACCAGTGATCCTCGACAGCGCCAAGAGACCCAGTACTTC.

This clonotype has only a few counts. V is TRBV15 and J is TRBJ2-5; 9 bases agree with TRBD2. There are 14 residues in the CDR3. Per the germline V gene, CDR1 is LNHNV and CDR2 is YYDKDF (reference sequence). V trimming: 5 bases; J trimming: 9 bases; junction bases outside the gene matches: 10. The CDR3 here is CATSGGGLAVAQYF. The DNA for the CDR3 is TGTGCCACCAGCGGTGGGGGACTAGCCGTGGCCCAGTACTTC.

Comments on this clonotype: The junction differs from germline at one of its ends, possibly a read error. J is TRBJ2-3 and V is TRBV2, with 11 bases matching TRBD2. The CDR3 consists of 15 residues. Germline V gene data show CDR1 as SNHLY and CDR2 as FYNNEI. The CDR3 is CARSATSGSPDTQYF. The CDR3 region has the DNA TGTGCCAGAAGTGCCACTAGCGGGAGCCCAGATACGCAGTATTTT.

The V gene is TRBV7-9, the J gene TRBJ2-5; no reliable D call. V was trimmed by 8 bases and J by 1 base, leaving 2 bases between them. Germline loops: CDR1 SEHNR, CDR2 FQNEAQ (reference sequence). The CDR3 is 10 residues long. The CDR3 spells CASGQETQYF. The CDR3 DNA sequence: TGTGCCAGCGGCCAAGAGACCCAGTACTTC.

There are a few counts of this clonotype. The CDR3, as DNA: TGTGCCAGCAGTTACGTGTGGAATTCACCCCTCCACTTT. Translating gives CASSYVWNSPLHF. The rearrangement joins TRBV6-6 to TRBJ1-6, with D hard to call. The CDR3 contains 13 residues. Trimming shortened V by 2 bases and J by 7 bases, and 6 bases separated the two germline ends. Germline V gene data show CDR1 as MNHNY and CDR2 as SVGAGI (reference sequence).

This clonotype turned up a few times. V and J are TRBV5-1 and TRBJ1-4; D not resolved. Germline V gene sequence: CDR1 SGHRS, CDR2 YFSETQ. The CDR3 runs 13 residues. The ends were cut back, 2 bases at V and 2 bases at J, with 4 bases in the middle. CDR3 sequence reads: CASSFGTNEKLFF. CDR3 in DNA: TGCGCCAGCAGCTTTGGGACTAATGAAAAACTGTTTTTT.

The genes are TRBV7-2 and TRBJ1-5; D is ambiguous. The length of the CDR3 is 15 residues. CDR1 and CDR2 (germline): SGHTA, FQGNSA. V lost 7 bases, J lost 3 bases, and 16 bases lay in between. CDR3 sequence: CASTRHLWDNQPQHF. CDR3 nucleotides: TGTGCCAGCACGAGACACCTCTGGGACAATCAGCCCCAGCATTTT.

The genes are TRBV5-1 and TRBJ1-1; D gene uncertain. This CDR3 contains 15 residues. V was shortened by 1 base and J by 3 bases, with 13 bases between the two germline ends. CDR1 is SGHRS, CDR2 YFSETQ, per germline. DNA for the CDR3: TGCGCCAGCAGCTTGTCCGGCAGGCGGGACACTGAAGCTTTCTTT. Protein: CASSLSGRRDTEAFF. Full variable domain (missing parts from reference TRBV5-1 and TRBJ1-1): KAGVTQTPRYLIKTRGQQVTLSCSPISGHRSVSWYQQTPGQGLQFLFEYFSETQRNKGNFPGRFSGRQFSNSRSEMNVSTLELGDSALYLCASSLSGRRDTEAFFGQGTRLTVV.

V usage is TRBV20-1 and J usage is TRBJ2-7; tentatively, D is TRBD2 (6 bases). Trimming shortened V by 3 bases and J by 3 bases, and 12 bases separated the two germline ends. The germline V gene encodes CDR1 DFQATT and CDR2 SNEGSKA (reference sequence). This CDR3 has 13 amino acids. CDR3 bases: TGCAGTGCTAGCACGGGACTCAACTACGAGCAGTACGTC. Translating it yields CSASTGLNYEQYV.

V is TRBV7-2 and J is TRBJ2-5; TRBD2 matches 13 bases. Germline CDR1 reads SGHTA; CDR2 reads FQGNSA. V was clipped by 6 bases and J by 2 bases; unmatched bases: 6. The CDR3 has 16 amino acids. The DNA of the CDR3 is TGTGCCAGCAGTCCAGCGGGACTAGCGGGACAAGAGACCCAGTACTTC. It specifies CASSPAGLAGQETQYF.

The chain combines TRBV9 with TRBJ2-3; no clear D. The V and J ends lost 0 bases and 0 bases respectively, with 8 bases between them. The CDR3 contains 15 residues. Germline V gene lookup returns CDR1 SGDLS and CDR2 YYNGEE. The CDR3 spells CASSVGGFSTDTQYF. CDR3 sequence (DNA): TGTGCCAGCAGCGTAGGTGGTTTTAGCACAGATACGCAGTATTTT.

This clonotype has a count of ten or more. As DNA, the CDR3 is TGCAGCGGCCGACAGGATTATAATTCACCCCTCCACTTT. Its protein is CSGRQDYNSPLHF. The chain recombines TRBV29-1 with TRBJ1-6, with D possibly matching TRBD1 (6 bases). Per the germline V gene, CDR1 is SQVTM and CDR2 is ANQGSEA. This CDR3 has 13 amino acids. V dropped 7 bases and J dropped 4 bases, with 11 bases sitting between them.

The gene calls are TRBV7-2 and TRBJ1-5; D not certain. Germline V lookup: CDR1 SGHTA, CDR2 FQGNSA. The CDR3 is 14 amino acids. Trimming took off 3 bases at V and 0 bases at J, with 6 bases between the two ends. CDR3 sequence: CASSFQYSNQPQHF. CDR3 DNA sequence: TGTGCCAGCAGCTTCCAGTATAGCAATCAGCCCCAGCATTTT. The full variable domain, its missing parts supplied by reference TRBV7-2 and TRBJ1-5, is GAGVSQSPSNKVTEKGKDVELRCDPISGHTALYWYRQSLGQGLEFLIYFQGNSAPDKSGLPSDRFSAERTGGSVSTLTIQRTQQEDSAVYLCASSFQYSNQPQHFGDGTRLSIL.

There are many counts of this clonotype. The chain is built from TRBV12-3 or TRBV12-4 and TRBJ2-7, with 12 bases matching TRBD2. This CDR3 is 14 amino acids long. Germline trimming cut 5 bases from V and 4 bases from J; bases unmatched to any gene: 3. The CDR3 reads CASSATSGRYEQYF. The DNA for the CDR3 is TGTGCCAGCAGTGCGACTAGCGGGAGATACGAGCAGTACTTC.

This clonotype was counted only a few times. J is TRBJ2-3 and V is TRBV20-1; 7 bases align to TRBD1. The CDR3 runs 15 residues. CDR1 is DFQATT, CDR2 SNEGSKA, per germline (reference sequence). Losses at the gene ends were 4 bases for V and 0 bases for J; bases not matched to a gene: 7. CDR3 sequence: CSATDRYSSTDTQYF. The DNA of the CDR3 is TGCAGTGCTACGGACAGGTATTCTAGCACAGATACGCAGTATTTT.

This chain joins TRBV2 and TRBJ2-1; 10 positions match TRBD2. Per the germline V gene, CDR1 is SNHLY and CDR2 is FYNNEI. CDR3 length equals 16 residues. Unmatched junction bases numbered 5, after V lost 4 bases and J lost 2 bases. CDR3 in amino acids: CASSGASGSAYNEQFF. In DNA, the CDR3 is TGTGCCAGCAGTGGGGCTAGCGGGAGTGCCTACAATGAGCAGTTCTTC. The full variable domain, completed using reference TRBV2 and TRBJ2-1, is EPEVTQTPSHQVTQMGQEVILRCVPISNHLYFYWYRQILGQKVEFLVSFYNNEISEKSEIFDDQFSVERPDGSNFTLKIRSTKLEDSAMYFCASSGASGSAYNEQFFGPGTRLTVL.

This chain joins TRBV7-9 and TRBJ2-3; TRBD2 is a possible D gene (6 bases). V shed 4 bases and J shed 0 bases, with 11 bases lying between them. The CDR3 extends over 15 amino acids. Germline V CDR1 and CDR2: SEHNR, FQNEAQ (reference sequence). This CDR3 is CASSSRLESTDTQYF. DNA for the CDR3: TGTGCCAGCAGCTCCCGACTAGAAAGCACAGATACGCAGTATTTT.

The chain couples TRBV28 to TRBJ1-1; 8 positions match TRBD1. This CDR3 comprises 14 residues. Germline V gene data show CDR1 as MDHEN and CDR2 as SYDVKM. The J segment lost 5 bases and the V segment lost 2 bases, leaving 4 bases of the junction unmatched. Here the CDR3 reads CASSLQGAQTEAFF. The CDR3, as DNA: TGTGCCAGCAGTTTACAGGGGGCGCAGACTGAAGCTTTCTTT.

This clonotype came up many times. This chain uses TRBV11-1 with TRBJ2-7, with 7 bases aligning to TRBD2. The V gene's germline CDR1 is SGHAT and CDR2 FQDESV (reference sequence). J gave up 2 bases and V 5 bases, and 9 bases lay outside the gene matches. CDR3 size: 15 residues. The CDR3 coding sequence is TGTGCCAGCAGCCCTGTAACGGGAGGCACCTACGAGCAGTACTTC. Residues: CASSPVTGGTYEQYF.

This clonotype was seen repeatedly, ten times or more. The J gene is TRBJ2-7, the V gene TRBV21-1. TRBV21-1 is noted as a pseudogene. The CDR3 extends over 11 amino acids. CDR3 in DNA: TGTGTTCGGTGGAGCTCCTACGAGCAGTACGTC. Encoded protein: CVRWSSYEQYV.

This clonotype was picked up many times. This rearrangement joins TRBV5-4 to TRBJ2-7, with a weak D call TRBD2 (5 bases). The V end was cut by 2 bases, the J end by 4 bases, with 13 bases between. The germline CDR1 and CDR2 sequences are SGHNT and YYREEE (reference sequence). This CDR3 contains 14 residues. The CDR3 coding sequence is TGTGCCAGCAGCTTATATCAGCGGCCATACGAGCAGTACTTC. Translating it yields CASSLYQRPYEQYF.

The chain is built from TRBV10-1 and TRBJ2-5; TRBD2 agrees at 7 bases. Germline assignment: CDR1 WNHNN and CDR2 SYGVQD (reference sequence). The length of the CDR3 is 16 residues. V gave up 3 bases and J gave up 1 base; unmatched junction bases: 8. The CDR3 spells CASSEASTSSQETQYF. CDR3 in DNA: TGCGCCAGCAGTGAAGCCTCGACTAGCAGCCAAGAGACCCAGTACTTC.

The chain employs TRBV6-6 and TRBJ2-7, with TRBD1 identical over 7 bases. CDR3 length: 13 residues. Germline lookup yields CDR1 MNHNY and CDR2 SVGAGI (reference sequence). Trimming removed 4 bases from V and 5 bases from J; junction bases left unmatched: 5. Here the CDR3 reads CASSSRQGNEQYV. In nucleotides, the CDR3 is TGTGCCAGCAGTTCCCGACAGGGCAACGAGCAGTACGTC.

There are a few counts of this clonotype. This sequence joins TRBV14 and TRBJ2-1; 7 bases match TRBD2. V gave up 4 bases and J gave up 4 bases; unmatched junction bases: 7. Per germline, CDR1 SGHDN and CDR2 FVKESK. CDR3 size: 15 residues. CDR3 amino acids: CASSRRTSAYNEQFF. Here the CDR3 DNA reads TGTGCCAGCAGCCGAAGAACTAGCGCATACAATGAGCAGTTCTTC.

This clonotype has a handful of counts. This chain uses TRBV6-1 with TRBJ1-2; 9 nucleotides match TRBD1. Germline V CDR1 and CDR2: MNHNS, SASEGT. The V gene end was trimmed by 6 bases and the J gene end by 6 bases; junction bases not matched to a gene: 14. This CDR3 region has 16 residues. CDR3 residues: CASRLFSTGGANGYTF. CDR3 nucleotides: TGTGCCAGCAGACTATTTTCTACAGGGGGCGCAAATGGCTACACCTTC.

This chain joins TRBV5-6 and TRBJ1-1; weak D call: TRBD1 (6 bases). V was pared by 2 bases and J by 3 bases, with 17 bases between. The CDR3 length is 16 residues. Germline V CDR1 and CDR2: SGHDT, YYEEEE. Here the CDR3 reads CASSLFNREEDTEAFF. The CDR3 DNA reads TGTGCCAGCAGCTTATTCAACAGGGAAGAGGACACTGAAGCTTTCTTT.